This T cell receptor (beta chain) comes out of a study of cytomegalovirus exposure and HLA in healthy donors. Primers included in the PCR were 60 Vbeta and 13 Jbeta primers. The table came from immunoSEQ multiplex PCR; TCRdb's copy has only in-frame clones and leaves some out. Of under 150,000 clones listed, 79% are singletons. Concerning this clone: Other DNA sequences in the sample encode the same CDR3.

Trimming at V came to 4 bases and at J to 3 bases, leaving 1 base not matched to a gene. The germline CDR1 and CDR2 sequences are SGHRS and YFSETQ. CDR3 length: 13 amino acids. The source of this sequence is a woman in her thirties or forties in good health and CMV-seropositive. This chain joins TRBV5-1 and TRBJ1-1, with 9 bases matching TRBD1. The specimen was PBMCs. The CDR3 region is CASSRDRDTEAFF. The CDR3 DNA follows: TGCGCCAGCAGCCGGGACAGGGACACTGAAGCTTTCTTT.